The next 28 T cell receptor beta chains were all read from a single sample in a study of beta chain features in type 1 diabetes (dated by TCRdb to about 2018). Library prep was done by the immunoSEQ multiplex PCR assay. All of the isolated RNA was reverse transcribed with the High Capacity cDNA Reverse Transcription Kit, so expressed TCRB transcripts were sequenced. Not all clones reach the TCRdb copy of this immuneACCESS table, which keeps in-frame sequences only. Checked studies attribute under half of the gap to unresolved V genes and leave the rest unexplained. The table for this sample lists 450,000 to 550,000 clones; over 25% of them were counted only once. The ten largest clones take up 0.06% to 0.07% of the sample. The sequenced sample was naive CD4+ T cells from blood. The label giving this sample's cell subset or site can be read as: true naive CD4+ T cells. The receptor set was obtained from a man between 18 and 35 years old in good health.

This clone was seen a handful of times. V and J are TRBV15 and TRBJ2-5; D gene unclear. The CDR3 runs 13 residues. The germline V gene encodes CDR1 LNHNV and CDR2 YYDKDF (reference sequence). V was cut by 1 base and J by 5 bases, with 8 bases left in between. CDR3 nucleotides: TGTGCCACCAGCAGAGCCCTTGCTGAGACCCAGTACTTC. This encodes CATSRALAETQYF.

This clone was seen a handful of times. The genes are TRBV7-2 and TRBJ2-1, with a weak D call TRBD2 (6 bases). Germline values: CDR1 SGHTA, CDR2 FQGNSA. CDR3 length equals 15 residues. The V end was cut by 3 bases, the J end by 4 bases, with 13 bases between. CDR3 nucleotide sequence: TGTGCCAGCAGCTTCGACAGCGGGCCTTACAATGAGCAGTTCTTC. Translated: CASSFDSGPYNEQFF.

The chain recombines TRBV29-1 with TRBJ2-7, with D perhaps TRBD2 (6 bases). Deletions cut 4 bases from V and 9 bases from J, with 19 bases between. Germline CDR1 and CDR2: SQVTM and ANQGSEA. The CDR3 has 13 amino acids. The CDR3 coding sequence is TGCAGCGTTGTAGGCGGGTATGGGAGGACGCAGTACTTC. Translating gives CSVVGGYGRTQYF.

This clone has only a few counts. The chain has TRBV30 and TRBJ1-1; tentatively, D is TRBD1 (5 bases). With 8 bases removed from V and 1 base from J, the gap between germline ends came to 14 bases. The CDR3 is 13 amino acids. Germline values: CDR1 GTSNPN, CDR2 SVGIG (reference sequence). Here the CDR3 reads CAHGRGANTEAFF. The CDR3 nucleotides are TGTGCCCACGGACGAGGGGCGAACACTGAAGCTTTCTTT.

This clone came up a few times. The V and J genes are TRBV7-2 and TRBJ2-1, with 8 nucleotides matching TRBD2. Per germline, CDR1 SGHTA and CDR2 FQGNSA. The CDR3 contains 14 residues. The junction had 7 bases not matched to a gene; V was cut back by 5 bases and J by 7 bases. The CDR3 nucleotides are TGTGCCAGCAGCCAACTACTAGCGGCAAATGAGCAGTTCTTC. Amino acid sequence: CASSQLLAANEQFF.

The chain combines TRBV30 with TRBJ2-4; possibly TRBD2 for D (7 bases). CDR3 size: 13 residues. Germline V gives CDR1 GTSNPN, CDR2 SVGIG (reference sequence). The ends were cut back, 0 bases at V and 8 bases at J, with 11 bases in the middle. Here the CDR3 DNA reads TGTGCCTGGAGTGTTACGCGGGGGCACATTCAGTACTTC. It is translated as CAWSVTRGHIQYF.

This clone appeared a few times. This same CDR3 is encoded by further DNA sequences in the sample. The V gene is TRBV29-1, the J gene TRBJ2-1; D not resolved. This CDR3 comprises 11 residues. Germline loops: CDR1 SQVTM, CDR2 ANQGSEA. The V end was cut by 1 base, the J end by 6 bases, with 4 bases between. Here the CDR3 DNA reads TGCAGCGTTGAAGGTAGCAATGAGCAGTTCTTC. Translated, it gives CSVEGSNEQFF.

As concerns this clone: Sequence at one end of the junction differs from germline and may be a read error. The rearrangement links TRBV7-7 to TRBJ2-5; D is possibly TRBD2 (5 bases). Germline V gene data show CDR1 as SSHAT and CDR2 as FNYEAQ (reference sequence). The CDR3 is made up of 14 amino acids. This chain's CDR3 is CASSLARTVGTQYF. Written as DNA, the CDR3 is TGTGCTAGCAGCTTAGCGCGAACAGTTGGGACCCAGTACTTC. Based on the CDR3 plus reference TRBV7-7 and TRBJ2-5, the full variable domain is GAGVSQSPRYKVTKRGQDVTLRCDPISSHATLYWYQQALGQGPEFLTYFNYEAQPDKSGLPSDRFSAERPEGSISTLTIQRTEQRDSAMYRCASSLARTVGTQYFGPGTRLLVL.

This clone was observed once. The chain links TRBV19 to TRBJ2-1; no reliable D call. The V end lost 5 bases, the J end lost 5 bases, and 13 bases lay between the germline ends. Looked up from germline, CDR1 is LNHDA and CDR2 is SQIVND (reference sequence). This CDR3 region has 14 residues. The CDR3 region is CASSPQARHNEQFF. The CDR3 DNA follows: TGTGCCAGTAGTCCCCAAGCTAGACACAATGAGCAGTTCTTC.

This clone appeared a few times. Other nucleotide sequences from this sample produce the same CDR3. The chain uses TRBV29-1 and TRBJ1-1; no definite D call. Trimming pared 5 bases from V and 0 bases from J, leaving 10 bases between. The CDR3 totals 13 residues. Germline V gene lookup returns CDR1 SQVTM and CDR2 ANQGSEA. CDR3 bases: TGCAGCGTTCTCCGGCCGCTGAACACTGAAGCTTTCTTT. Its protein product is CSVLRPLNTEAFF.

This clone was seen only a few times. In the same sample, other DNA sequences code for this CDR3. The CDR3 nucleotides read TGCAGCGTTGGCCTAGCGGGAGGGCTTTCCTACAATGAGCAGTTCTTC. Residues: CSVGLAGGLSYNEQFF. This chain joins TRBV29-1 and TRBJ2-1; 12 nucleotides line up with TRBD2. V lost 4 bases and J lost 1; bases outside the gene matches: 5. Germline V gene lookup returns CDR1 SQVTM and CDR2 ANQGSEA. This CDR3 has 16 amino acids.

The CDR3: CAWSPGTLGPQHF. CDR3 DNA: TGTGCCTGGAGTCCGGGGACCTTAGGGCCCCAGCATTTT. This chain joins TRBV30 and TRBJ1-5; D is possibly TRBD1 (5 bases). Trimming shortened V by 2 bases and J by 9 bases, and 14 bases separated the two germline ends. CDR1 and CDR2 (germline): GTSNPN, SVGIG (reference sequence). The CDR3 is made up of 13 amino acids.

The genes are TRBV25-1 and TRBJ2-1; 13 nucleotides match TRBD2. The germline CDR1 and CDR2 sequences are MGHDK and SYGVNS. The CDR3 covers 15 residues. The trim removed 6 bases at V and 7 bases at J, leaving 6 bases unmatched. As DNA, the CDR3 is TGTGCCAGCAGCCGGACTAGCGGGAGCGGAAATGAGCAGTTCTTC. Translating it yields CASSRTSGSGNEQFF.

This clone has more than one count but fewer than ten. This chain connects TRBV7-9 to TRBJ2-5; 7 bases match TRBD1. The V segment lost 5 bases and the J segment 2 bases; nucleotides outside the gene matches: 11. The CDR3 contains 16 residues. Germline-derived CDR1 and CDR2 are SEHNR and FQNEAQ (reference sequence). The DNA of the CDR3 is TGTGCCAGCAGCACCCCACCACAGGGGCTACAAGAGACCCAGTACTTC. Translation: CASSTPPQGLQETQYF. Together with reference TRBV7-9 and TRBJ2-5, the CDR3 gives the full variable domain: DTGVSQNPRHKITKRGQNVTFRCDPISEHNRLYWYRQTLGQGPEFLTYFQNEAQLEKSRLLSDRFSAERPKGSFSTLEIQRTEQGDSAMYLCASSTPPQGLQETQYFGPGTRLLVL.

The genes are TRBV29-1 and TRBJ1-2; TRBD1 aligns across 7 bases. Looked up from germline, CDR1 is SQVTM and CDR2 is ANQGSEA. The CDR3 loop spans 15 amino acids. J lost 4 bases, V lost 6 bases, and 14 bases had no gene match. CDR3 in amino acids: CSVTRQGPQVYGYTF. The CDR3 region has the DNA TGCAGCGTAACCAGACAGGGCCCTCAGGTCTATGGCTACACCTTC.

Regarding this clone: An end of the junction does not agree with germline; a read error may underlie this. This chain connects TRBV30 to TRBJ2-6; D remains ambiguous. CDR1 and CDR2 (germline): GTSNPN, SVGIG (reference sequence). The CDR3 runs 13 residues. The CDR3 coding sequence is TGTGCCTGGGCAGACTCTGAGGCCAACGTCCTGACTTTC. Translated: CAWADSEANVLTF.

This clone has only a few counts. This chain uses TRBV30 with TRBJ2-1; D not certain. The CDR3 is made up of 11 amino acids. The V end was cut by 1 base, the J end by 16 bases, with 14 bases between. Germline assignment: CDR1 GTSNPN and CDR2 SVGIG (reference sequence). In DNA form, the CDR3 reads TGTGCCTGGAGTGACCGAAGCTGGGGATTCTTC. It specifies CAWSDRSWGFF.

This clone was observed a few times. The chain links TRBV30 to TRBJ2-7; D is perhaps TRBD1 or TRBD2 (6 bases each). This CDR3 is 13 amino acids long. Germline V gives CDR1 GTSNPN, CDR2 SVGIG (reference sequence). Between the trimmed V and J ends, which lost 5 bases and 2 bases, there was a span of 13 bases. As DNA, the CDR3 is TGTGCCTGGCGGCGGGACACTACCTACGAGCAGTACTTC. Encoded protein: CAWRRDTTYEQYF. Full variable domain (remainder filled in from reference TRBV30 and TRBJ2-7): SQTIHQWPATLVQPVGSPLSLECTVEGTSNPNLYWYRQAAGRGLQLLFYSVGIGQISSEVPQNLSASRPQDRQFILSSKKLLLSDSGFYLCAWRRDTTYEQYFGPGTRLTVT.

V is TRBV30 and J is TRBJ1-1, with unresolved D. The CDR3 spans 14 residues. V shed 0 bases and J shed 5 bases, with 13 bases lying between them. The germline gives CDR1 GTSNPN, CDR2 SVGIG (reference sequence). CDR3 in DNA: TGTGCCTGGAGTGTACTACTGGGAAGGACTGAAGCTTTCTTT. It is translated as CAWSVLLGRTEAFF. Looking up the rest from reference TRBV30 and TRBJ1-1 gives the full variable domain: SQTIHQWPATLVQPVGSPLSLECTVEGTSNPNLYWYRQAAGRGLQLLFYSVGIGQISSEVPQNLSASRPQDRQFILSSKKLLLSDSGFYLCAWSVLLGRTEAFFGQGTRLTVV.

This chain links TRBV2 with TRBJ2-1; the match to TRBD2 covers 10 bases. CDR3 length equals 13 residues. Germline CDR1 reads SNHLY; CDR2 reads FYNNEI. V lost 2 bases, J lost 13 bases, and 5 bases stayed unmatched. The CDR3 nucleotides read TGTGCCAGCAGTGAACAGCGGGAGGGCCTCCAGTTCTTC. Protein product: CASSEQREGLQFF.

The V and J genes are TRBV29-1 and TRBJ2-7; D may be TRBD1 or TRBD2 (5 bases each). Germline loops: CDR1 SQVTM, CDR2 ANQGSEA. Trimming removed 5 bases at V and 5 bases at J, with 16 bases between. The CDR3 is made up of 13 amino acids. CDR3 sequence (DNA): TGCAGCGTTCAGAGGGGCAGGGCGGACGAGCAGTACTTC. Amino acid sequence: CSVQRGRADEQYF.

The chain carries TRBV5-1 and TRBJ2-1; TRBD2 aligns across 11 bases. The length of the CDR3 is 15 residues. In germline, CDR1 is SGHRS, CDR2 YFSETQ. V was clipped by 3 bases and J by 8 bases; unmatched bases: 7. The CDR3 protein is CASSWGTSGGDEQFF. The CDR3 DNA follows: TGCGCCAGCAGCTGGGGGACTAGCGGCGGCGATGAGCAGTTCTTC.

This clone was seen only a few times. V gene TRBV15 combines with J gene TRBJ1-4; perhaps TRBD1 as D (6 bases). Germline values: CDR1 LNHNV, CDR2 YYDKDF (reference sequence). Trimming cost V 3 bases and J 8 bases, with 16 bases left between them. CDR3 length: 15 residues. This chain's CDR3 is CATSRGTGIREKLFF. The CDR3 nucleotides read TGTGCCACCAGCAGGGGAACAGGGATCAGGGAAAAACTGTTTTTT.

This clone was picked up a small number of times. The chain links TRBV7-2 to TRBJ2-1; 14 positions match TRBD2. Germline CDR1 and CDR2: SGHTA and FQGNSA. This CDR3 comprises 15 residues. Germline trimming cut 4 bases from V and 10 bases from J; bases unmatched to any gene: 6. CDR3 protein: CASSSPGLAGAEQFF. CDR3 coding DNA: TGTGCCAGCAGCTCGCCGGGACTAGCGGGAGCCGAGCAGTTCTTC.

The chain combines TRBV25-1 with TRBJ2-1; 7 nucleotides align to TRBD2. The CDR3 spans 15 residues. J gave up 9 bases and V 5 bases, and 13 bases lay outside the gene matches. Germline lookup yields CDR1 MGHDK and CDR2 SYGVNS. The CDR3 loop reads CASSRPGAGESEQFF. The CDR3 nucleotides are TGTGCCAGCAGTCGGCCCGGGGCGGGAGAGTCTGAGCAGTTCTTC.

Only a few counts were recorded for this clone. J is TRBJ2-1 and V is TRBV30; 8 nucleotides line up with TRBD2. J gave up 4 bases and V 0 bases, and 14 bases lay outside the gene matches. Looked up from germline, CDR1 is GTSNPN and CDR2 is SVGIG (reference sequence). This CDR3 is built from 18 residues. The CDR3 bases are TGTGCCTGGAGTGTAGTCCGCTCGGCTAGCGGGCGGTACAATGAGCAGTTCTTC. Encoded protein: CAWSVVRSASGRYNEQFF.

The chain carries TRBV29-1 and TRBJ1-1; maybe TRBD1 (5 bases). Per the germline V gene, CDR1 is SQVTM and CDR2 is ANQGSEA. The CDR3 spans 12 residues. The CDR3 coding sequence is TGCAGTGGGCGCAGGGTTGACACTGAAGCTTTCTTT. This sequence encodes CSGRRVDTEAFF.

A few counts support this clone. The DNA of the CDR3 is TGCAGCGTTGAACAGGGGGCCACTGAAGCTTTCTTT. It encodes CSVEQGATEAFF. The chain recombines TRBV29-1 with TRBJ1-1, with TRBD1 matching over 8 bases. This CDR3 contains 12 residues. Germline assignment: CDR1 SQVTM and CDR2 ANQGSEA. Unmatched junction bases numbered 0, after V lost 2 bases and J lost 4 bases.